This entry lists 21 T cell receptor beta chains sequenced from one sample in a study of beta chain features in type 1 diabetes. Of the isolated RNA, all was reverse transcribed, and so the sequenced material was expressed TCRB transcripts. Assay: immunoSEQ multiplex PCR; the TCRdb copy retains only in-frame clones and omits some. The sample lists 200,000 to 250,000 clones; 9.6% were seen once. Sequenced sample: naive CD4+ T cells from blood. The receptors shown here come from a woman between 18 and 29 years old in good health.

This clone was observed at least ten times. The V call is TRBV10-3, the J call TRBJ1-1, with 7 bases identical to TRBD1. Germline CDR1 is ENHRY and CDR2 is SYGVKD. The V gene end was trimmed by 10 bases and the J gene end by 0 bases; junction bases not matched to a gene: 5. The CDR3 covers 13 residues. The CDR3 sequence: CASTQGMNTEAFF. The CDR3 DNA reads TGTGCCAGTACACAGGGGATGAACACTGAAGCTTTCTTT.

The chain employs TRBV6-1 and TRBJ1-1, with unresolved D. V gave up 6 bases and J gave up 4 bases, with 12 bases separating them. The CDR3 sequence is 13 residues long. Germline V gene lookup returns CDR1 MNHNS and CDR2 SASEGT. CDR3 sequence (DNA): TGTGCCAGCAGCCTAGAGGTGGGCACTGAAGCTTTCTTT. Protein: CASSLEVGTEAFF.

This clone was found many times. Here the CDR3 DNA reads TGTGCCAGCAGCTATGGGACAGGGTCGGGTCAGTACTTC. This sequence encodes CASSYGTGSGQYF. This chain joins TRBV7-3 and TRBJ2-4; 9 bases agree with TRBD1. Looked up from germline, CDR1 is SGHTA and CDR2 is FQGTGA. V lost 4 bases to trimming and J lost 12 bases; unmatched junction nucleotides: 7. The CDR3 is 13 residues long.

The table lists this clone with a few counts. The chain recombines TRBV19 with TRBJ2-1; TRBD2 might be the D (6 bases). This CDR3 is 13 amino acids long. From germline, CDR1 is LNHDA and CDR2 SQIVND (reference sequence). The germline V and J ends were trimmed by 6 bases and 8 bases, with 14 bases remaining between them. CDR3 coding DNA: TGTGCCAGTAGCGGGCGGGGTCCTGATGAGCAGTTCTTC. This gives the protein CASSGRGPDEQFF.

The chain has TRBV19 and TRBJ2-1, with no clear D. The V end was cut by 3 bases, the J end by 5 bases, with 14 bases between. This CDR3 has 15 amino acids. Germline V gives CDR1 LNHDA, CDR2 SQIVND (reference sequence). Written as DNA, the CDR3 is TGTGCCAGTAGTATTTTCGCGCGTTCTGACAATGAGCAGTTCTTC. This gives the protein CASSIFARSDNEQFF. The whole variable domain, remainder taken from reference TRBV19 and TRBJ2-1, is DGGITQSPKYLFRKEGQNVTLSCEQNLNHDAMYWYRQDPGQGLRLIYYSQIVNDFQKGDIAEGYSVSREKKESFPLTVTSAQKNPTAFYLCASSIFARSDNEQFFGPGTRLTVL.

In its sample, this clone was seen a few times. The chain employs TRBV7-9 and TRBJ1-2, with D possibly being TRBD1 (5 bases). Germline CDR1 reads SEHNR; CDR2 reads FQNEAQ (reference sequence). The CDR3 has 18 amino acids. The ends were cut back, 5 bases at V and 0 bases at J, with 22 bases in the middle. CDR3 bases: TGTGCCAGCAGCACGACAGCAGCGTTAGATCGTACTAACTATGGCTACACCTTC. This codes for CASSTTAALDRTNYGYTF.

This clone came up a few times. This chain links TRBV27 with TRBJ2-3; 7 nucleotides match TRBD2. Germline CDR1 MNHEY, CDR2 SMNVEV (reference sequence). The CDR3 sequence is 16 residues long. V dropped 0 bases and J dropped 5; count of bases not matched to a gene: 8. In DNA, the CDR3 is TGTGCCAGCAGTTTATCTGGGCTGTCTAGCGGAGATACGCAGTATTTT. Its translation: CASSLSGLSSGDTQYF.

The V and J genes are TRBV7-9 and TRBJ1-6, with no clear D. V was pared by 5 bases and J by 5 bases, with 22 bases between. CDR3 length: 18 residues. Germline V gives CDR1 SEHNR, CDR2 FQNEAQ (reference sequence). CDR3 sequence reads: CASSRFGPRTGDNSPLHF. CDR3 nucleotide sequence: TGTGCCAGCAGCCGATTTGGCCCCCGGACGGGAGATAATTCACCCCTCCACTTT.

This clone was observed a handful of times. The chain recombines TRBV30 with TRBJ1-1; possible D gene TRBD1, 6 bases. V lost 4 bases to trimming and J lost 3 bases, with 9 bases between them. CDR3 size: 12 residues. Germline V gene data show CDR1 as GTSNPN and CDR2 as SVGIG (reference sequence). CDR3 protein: CAWNGQYTEAFF. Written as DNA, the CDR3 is TGTGCCTGGAACGGACAGTACACTGAAGCTTTCTTT.

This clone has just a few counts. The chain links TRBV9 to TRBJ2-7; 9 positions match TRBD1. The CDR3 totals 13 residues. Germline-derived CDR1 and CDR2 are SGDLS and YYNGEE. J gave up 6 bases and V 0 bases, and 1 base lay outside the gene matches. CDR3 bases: TGTGCCAGCAGCGTAGCGACAGGGGGCGAGCAGTACTTC. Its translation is CASSVATGGEQYF.

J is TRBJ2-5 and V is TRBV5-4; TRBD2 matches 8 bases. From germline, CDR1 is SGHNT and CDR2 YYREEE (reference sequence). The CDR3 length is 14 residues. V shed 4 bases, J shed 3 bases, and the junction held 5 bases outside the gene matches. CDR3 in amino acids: CASSKLAAKETQYF. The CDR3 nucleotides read TGTGCCAGCAGCAAACTAGCGGCCAAAGAGACCCAGTACTTC.

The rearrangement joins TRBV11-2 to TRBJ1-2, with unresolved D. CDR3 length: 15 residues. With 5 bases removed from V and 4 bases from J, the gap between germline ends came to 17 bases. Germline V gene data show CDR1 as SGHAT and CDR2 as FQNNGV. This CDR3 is CASSLQASNPYGYTF. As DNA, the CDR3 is TGTGCCAGCAGCCTCCAAGCCTCCAACCCCTATGGCTACACCTTC.

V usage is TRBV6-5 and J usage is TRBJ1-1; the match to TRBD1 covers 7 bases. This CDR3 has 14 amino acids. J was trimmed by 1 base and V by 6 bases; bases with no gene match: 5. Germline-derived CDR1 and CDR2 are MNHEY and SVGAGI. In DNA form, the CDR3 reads TGTGCCAGCAGGTCGACAGGGAGGAACACTGAAGCTTTCTTT. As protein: CASRSTGRNTEAFF.

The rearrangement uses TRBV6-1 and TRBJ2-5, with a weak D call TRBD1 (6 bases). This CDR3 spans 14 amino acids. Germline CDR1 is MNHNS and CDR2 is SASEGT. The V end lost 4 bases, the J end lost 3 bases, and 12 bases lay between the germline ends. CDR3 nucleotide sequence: TGTGCCAGCAGTGTCAGGGGTGAGGAAGAGACCCAGTACTTC. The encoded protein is CASSVRGEEETQYF.

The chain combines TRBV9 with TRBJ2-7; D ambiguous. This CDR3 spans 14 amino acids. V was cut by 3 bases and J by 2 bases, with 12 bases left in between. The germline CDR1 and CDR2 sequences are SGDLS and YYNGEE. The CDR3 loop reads CASSGSVGPYEQYF. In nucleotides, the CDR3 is TGTGCCAGCAGCGGGTCCGTGGGCCCCTACGAGCAGTACTTC. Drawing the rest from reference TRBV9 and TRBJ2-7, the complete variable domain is DSGVTQTPKHLITATGQRVTLRCSPRSGDLSVYWYQQSLDQGLQFLIQYYNGEERAKGNILERFSAQQFPDLHSELNLSSLELGDSALYFCASSGSVGPYEQYFGPGTRLTVT.

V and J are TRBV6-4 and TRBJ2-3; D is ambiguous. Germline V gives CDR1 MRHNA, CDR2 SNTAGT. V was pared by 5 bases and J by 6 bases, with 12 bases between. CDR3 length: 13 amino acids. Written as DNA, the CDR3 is TGTGCCAGCAGTCAAACTGGTCTCGATACGCAGTATTTT. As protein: CASSQTGLDTQYF.

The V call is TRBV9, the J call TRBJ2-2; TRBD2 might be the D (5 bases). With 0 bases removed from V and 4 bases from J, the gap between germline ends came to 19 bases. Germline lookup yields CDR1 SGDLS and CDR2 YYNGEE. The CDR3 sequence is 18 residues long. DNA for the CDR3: TGTGCCAGCAGCGTAGAACCGGGGTGGGAAGGGAGCACCGGGGAGCTGTTTTTT. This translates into CASSVEPGWEGSTGELFF.

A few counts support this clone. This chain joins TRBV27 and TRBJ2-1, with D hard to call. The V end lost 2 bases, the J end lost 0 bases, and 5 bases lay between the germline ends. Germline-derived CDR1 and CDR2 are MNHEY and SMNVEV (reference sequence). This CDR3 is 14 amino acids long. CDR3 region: CASSLKRSYNEQFF. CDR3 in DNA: TGTGCCAGCAGTTTAAAGCGCTCCTACAATGAGCAGTTCTTC.

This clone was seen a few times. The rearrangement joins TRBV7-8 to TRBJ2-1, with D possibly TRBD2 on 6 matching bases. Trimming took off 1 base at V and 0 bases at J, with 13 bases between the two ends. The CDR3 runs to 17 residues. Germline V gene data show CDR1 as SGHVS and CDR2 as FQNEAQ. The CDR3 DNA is TGTGCCAGCAGCTTAGTCGGGAGTGCTAGCTCCTACAATGAGCAGTTCTTC. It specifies CASSLVGSASSYNEQFF.

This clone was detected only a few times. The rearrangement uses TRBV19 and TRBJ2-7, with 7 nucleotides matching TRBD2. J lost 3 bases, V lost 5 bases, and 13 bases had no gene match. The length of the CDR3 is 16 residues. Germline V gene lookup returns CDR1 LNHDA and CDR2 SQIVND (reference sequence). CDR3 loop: CASSSQRGVLSYEQYF. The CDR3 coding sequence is TGTGCCAGTAGTTCCCAGCGGGGCGTTCTTAGCTACGAGCAGTACTTC.

CDR3 nucleotide sequence: TGCGCCAGCAGGAGCGGAGCCACCTACGAGCAGTACTTC. It is translated as CASRSGATYEQYF. The chain is built from TRBV10-2 and TRBJ2-7, with D possibly being TRBD2 (5 bases). The CDR3 is made up of 13 amino acids. Germline V gene data show CDR1 as WSHSY and CDR2 as SAAADI. V dropped 6 bases and J dropped 2 bases, with 11 bases sitting between them.